This T cell receptor (beta chain) was found in a study of CD8+ T cells in alopecia areata. As for the study in general: Each day, treated patients took oral tofacitinib twice, at 5 to 10 mg per dose. It was 6 to 18 months of tofacitinib, and then there were 6 months off drug.

This CDR3 is built from 15 residues. With 2 bases removed from V and 6 bases from J, the gap between germline ends came to 14 bases. CDR1 SGHTA and CDR2 FQGTGA come from the germline V gene. The treatment is: oral pan-JAK inhibitor, 5-10 mg twice daily. A remark on this clone: Its antigen is not known.

As the sequencing template, cDNA was produced by extracting RNA and reverse transcribing it. Using immunoSEQ multiplex PCR, the repertoire was profiled, and TCRdb retains in-frame clones only, with some absent. The sample shows 150,000 to 200,000 clones, approximately 53% of them seen only once. Overall study results and limits: Patients shared TCRs less clearly than mice did, possibly owing to HLA. Lesional tissue from the scalp (especially in alopecia totalis/universalis) showed higher clonality than normal scalp.

The source material was CD8+ T cells sorted from blood, sampled at week 24, from a patient treated with tofacitinib. This sequence originates from a human donor with alopecia areata. This chain joins TRBV7-3 and TRBJ2-1; D may match TRBD1 or TRBD2 (5 bases each). For the CDR3, the DNA is TGTGCCAGCAGCTTAGCGAGTGTCGGGGCCAATGAGCAGTTCTTC. This codes for CASSLASVGANEQFF.